This TCR beta chain is from a study of blood T cells in healthy people across ages. Each sample used at least 7 million PBMCs. Alongside a J-beta primer mix, a sample-barcoded 5' primer served in a second PCR lasting about 7 to 11 cycles. TCRdb used MiXCR to reprocess the 5' RACE reads, holding one entry per CDR3 protein. This sample has just under 750,000 distinct CDR3 sequences, with about 24% found just once. The CDR3 sequence is 14 residues long. CDR1 and CDR2 from the germline V gene are MNHEY and SVGAGI. This clonotype was recorded many times. What it recognizes is unknown. Study results and caveats: In long-lived donors, naive CD4+ cell counts and diversity exceeded those of aged donors. Any conclusive comparison of naive versus antigen-experienced cells was prevented by using unsorted PBMCs.

The chain uses TRBV6-5 and TRBJ2-6; no firm D call. This TCR derives from a man between 70 and 80 years old in good health. The sample consisted of blood. CDR3 coding DNA: TGTGCTAAACTTGTAAGCTCTGGGGCCAACGTCCTGACTTTC. Its translation is CAKLVSSGANVLTF.